This T cell receptor (beta chain) originates from a study of CXCR3-negative and CXCR3-positive naive CD8 T cells. Comment on this clonotype: Its antigen is as yet unknown.

Each TRB cDNA library was prepared by 5' RACE (with UMI labels). TCRdb re-analyzed the 5' RACE reads; it lists each CDR3 protein once, without DNA. In all, the sample yields over 70,000 distinct CDR3 sequences. Overall study findings and caveats: CXCR3-negative naive cells had less hydrophobic TRB CDR3s than did CXCR3-positive naive cells.

This CDR3 contains 12 residues. CDR1 is DFQATT and CDR2 is SNEGSKA in the germline V gene (reference sequence). Sequencing input: naive CXCR3+ CD8+ T cells from blood. The subset denotes: CD45RO-CCR7+CD27+CD95- naive CD8+ T cells expressing CXCR3 (TNR3+). The TCR comes from a human donor in good health. Some clones in this sample may be carry-over from other donors' samples. The genes are TRBV20-1 and TRBJ2-7; the D call of TRBD2 rests on TCRdb alone, since no DNA is present to check it. CDR3 loop: CSATSISYEQYF.